This T cell receptor (beta chain) was found in a study of blood T cell repertoires in COVID-19. Study-wide background: Sample material is recorded as cDNA or gDNA derived from T cells, B-cell-depleted T cells, or PBMCs.

Study members were between 18 and 89 years old and lived in 24 US regions. Cohorts were assigned according to the clinical history that participants reported. This table comes from immunoSEQ multiplex PCR, and its TCRdb copy is limited to in-frame clones, with some not included. This sample carries roughly 250,000 clones, 70% to 90% of them seen once, and the ten largest clones take about 4.1%. The TCR sequence derives from a woman aged 25 to 45 who had recovered from COVID-19. Sample: PBMCs or T cells enriched from blood (not recorded which).

CDR3 bases: TGTGCCAGCAGCTTACAAGCGAGAACTAGCACAGATACGCAGTATTTT. The encoded protein is CASSLQARTSTDTQYF. The chain links TRBV7-2 to TRBJ2-3; D is unclear. The length of the CDR3 is 16 residues. The germline V gene has CDR1 SGHTA and CDR2 FQGNSA. The V end was cut by 2 bases, the J end by 0 bases, with 12 bases between.